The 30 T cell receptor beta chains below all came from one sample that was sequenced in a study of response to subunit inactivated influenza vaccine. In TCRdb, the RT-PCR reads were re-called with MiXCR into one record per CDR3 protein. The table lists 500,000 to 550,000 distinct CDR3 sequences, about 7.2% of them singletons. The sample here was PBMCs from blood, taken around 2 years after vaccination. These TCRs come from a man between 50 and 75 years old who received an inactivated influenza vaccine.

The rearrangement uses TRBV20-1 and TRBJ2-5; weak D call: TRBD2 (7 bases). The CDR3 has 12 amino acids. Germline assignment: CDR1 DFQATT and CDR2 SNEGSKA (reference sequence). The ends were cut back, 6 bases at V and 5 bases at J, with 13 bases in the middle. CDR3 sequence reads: CSAEGGVETQYF. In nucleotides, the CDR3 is TGCAGTGCCGAAGGGGGGGTGGAGACCCAGTACTTC.

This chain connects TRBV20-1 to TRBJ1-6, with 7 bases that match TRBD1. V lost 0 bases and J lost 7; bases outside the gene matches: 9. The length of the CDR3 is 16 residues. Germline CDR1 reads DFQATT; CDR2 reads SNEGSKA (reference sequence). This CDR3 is CSARDREVRGNSPLHF. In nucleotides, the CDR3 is TGCAGTGCTAGAGATCGGGAAGTCAGGGGGAATTCACCCCTCCACTTT.

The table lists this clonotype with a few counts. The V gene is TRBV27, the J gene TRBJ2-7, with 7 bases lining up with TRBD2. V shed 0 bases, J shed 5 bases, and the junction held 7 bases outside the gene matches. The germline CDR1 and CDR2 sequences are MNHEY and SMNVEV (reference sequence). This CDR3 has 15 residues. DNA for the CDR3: TGTGCCAGCAGTTTATCGAACGCGGGAGTCCACGAGCAGTACTTC. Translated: CASSLSNAGVHEQYF.

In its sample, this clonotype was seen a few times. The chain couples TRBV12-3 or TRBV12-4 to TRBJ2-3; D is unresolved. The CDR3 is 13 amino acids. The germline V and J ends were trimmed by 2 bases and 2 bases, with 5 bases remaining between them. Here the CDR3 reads CASSLFYTDTQYF. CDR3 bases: TGTGCCAGCAGTTTATTCTACACAGATACGCAGTATTTT.

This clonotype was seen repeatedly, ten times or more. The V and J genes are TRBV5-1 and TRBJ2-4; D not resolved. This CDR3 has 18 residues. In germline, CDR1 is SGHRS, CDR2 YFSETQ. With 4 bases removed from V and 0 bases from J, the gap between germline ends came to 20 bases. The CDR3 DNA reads TGCGCCAGCAGCGCGCGCGAACTGAAACAGCTAGCCAAAAACATTCAGTACTTC. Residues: CASSARELKQLAKNIQYF. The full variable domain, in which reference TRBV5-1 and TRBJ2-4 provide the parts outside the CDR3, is KAGVTQTPRYLIKTRGQQVTLSCSPISGHRSVSWYQQTPGQGLQFLFEYFSETQRNKGNFPGRFSGRQFSNSRSEMNVSTLELGDSALYLCASSARELKQLAKNIQYFGAGTRLSVL.

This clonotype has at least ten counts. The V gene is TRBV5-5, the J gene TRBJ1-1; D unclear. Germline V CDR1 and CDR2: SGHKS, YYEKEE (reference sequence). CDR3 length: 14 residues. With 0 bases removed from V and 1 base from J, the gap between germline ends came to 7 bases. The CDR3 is CASSLDWGNTEAFF. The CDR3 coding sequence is TGTGCCAGCAGCTTGGATTGGGGGAACACTGAAGCTTTCTTT.

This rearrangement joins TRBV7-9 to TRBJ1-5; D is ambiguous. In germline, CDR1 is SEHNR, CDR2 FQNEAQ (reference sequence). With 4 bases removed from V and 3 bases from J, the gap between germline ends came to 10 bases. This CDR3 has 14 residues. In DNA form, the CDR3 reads TGTGCCAGCAGCTCGAGGGATCTCAATCAGCCCCAGCATTTT. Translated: CASSSRDLNQPQHF.

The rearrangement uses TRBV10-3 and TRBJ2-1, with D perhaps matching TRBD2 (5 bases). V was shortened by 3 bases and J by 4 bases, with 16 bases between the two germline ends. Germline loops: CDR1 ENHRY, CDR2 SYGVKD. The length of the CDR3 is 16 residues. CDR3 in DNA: TGTGCCATCAGTGACCCGGACGGGGATACTTACAATGAGCAGTTCTTC. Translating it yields CAISDPDGDTYNEQFF.

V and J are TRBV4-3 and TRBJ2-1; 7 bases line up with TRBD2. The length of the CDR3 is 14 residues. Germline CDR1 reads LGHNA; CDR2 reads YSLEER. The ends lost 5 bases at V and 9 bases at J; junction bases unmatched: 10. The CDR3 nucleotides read TGCGCCAGCAGCACTCAGCGGGACTCCCTTGAGCAGTTCTTC. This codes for CASSTQRDSLEQFF.

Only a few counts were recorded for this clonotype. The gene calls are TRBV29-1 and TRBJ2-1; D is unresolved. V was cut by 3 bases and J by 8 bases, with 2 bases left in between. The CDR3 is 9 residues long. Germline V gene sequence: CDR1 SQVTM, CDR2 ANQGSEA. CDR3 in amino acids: CSVEDEQFF. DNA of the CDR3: TGCAGCGTTGAGGATGAGCAGTTCTTC.

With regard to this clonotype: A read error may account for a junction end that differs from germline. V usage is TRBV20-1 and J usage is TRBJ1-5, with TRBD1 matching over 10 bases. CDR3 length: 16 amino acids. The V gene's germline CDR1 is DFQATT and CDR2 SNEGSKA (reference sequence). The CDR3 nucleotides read TGCAGTGCTCGAGACAGGGGGCGCGGGAGCAATCAGCCCCAGCATTTT. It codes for CSARDRGRGSNQPQHF.

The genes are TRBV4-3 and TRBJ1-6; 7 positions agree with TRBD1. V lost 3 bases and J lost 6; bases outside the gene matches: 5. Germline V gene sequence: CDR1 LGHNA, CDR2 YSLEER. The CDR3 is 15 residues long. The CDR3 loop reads CASSHDRQGNSPLHF. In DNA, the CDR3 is TGCGCCAGCAGCCATGACCGACAGGGTAATTCACCCCTCCACTTT.

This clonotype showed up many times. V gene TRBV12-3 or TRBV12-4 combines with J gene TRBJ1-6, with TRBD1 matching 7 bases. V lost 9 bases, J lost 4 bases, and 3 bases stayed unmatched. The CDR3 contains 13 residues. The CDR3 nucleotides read TGTGCCAGTACGGGACAGTATAATTCACCCCTCCACTTT. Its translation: CASTGQYNSPLHF.

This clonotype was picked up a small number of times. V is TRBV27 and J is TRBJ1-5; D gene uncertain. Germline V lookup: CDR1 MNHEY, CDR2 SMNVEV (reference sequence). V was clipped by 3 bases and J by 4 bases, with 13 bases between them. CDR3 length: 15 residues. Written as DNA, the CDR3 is TGTGCCAGCAGTTTTCGCGGGCCCCCGAATCAGCCCCAGCATTTT. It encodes CASSFRGPPNQPQHF.

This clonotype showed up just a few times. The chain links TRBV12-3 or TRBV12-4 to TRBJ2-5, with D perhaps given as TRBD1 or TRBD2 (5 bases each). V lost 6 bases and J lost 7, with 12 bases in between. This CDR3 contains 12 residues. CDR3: CASRAGAGTQYF. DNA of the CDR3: TGTGCCAGCAGAGCCGGGGCCGGGACCCAGTACTTC.

The CDR3 spells CASSVDAGDNYGYTF. Written as DNA, the CDR3 is TGTGCCAGCAGCGTAGATGCAGGAGATAACTATGGCTACACCTTC. J is TRBJ1-2 and V is TRBV9, with no clear D. The CDR3 covers 15 residues. Trimming left V 0 bases short and J 1 base short, with 10 bases between. CDR1 is SGDLS and CDR2 is YYNGEE in the germline V gene.

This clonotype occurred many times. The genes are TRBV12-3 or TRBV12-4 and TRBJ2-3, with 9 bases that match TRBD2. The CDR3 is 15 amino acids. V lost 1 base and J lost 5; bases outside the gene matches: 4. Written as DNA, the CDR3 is TGTGCCAGCAGTTTAGGCGGGGGGGCGGAAGATACGCAGTATTTT. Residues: CASSLGGGAEDTQYF.

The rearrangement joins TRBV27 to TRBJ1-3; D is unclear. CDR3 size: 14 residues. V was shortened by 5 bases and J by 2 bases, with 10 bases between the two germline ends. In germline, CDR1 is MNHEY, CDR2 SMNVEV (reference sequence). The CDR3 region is CASSDASAGNTIYF. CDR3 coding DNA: TGTGCCAGCAGTGACGCTTCGGCTGGAAACACCATATATTTT.

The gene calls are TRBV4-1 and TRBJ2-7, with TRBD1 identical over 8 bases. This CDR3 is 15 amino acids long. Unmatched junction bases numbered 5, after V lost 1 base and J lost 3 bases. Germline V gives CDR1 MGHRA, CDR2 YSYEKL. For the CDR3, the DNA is TGCGCCAGCAGCCAAGTCGGACAGGGAAGCTACGAGCAGTACTTC. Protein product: CASSQVGQGSYEQYF.

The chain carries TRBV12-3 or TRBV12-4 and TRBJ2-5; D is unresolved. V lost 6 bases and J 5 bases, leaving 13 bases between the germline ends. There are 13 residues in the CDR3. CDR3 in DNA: TGTGCCAGCAGCCCGGCCGGGCGGGAGACCCAGTACTTC. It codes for CASSPAGRETQYF.

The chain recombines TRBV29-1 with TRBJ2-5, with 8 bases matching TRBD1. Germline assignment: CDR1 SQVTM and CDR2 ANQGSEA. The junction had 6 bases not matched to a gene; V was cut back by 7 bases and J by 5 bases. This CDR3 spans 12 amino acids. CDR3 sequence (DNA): TGCAGCGCCGACAGGGGAGGCGAGACCCAGTACTTC. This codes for CSADRGGETQYF.

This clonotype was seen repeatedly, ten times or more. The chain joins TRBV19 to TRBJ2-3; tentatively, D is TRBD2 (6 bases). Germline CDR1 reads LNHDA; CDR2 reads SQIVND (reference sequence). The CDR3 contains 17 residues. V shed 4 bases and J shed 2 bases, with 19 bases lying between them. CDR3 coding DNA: TGTGCCAGTAGTACGGGATCCGGGACTTACTCCACAGATACGCAGTATTTT. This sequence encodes CASSTGSGTYSTDTQYF.

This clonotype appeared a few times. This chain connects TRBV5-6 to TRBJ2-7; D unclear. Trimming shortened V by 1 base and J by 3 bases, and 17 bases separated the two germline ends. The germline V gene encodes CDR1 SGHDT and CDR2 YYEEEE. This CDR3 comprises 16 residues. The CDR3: CASSLIGGQSNYEQYF. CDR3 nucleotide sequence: TGTGCCAGCAGCTTGATCGGTGGCCAGTCAAACTACGAGCAGTACTTC.

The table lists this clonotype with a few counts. This chain's CDR3 is CASSQDTSVQEQYF. As DNA, the CDR3 is TGCGCCAGCAGCCAAGATACTAGCGTGCAAGAGCAGTACTTC. The chain carries TRBV4-1 and TRBJ2-7, with 7 bases lining up with TRBD2. This CDR3 comprises 14 residues. The germline V gene has CDR1 MGHRA and CDR2 YSYEKL. V lost 0 bases and J lost 7; bases outside the gene matches: 6.

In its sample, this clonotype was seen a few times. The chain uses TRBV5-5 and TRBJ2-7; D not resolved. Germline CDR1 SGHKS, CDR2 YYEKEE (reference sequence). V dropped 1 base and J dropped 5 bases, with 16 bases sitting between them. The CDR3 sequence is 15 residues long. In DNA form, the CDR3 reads TGTGCCAGCAGCTTGATGACGGTGCGGAGCCACGAGCAGTACTTC. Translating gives CASSLMTVRSHEQYF.

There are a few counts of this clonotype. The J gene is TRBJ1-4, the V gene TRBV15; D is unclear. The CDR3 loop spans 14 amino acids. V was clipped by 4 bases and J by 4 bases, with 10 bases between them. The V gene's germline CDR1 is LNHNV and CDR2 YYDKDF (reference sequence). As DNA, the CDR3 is TGTGCCACCAGCATTGATAGAAATAATGAAAAACTGTTTTTT. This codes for CATSIDRNNEKLFF.

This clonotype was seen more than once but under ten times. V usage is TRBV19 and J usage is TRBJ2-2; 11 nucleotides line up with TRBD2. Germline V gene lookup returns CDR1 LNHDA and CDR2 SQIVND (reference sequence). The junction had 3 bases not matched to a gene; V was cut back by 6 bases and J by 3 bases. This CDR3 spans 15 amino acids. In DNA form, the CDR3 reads TGTGCCAGTAGACTTAGCGGGAGGGACACCGGGGAGCTGTTTTTT. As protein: CASRLSGRDTGELFF.

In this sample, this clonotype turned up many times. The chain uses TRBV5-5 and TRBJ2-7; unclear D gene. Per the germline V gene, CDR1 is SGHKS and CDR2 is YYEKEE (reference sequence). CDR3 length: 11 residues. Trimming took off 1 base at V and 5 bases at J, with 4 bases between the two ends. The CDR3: CASSLLNEQYF. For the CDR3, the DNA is TGTGCCAGCAGCTTGTTGAACGAGCAGTACTTC. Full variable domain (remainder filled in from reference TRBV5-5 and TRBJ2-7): DAGVTQSPTHLIKTRGQQVTLRCSPISGHKSVSWYQQVLGQGPQFIFQYYEKEERGRGNFPDRFSARQFPNYSSELNVNALLLGDSALYLCASSLLNEQYFGPGTRLTVT.

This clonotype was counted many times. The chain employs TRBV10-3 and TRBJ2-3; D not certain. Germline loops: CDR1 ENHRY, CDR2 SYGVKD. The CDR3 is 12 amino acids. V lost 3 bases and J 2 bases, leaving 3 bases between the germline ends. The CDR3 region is CAISEATDTQYF. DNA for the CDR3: TGTGCCATCAGTGAAGCCACAGATACGCAGTATTTT.

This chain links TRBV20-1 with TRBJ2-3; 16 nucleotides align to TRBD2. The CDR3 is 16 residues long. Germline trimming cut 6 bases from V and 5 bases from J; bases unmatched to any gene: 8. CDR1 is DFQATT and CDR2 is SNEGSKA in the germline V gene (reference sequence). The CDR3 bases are TGCAGTGCCTCGGGACTAGCGGGGGGGGCAAGAGATACGCAGTATTTT. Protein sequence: CSASGLAGGARDTQYF.